These 19 T cell receptor beta chains share one sample of origin, sequenced in a study of blood T cell repertoires in COVID-19. Profiling relied on immunoSEQ multiplex PCR, and the TCRdb table lists in-frame clones only, not all of them. The sample gives about 180,000 clones, nearly 90% of which show up once; 2% to 2.5% is in the top ten. The sample was PBMCs or T cells enriched from blood (not recorded which). Every receptor here comes from a woman in her thirties or forties with acute COVID-19.

This clone has more than one count but fewer than ten. This sequence joins TRBV30 and TRBJ2-2; D gene unclear. V lost 2 bases to trimming and J lost 5 bases, with 6 bases between them. Germline V CDR1 and CDR2: GTSNPN, SVGIG (reference sequence). This CDR3 is 12 amino acids long. DNA for the CDR3: TGTGCCTGGAGTTTAATAACCGGGGAGCTGTTTTTT. It yields the protein CAWSLITGELFF.

This clone was found a few times. The chain joins TRBV12-5 to TRBJ2-2; unclear D gene. This CDR3 comprises 11 residues. Trimming removed 8 bases at V and 3 bases at J, with 4 bases between. The germline V gene encodes CDR1 LGHNT and CDR2 FRNRAP. This CDR3 reads CASFDTGELFF. CDR3 DNA: TGTGCTAGTTTCGACACCGGGGAGCTGTTTTTT.

This clone came up a few times. The chain links TRBV5-1 to TRBJ2-3, with unresolved D. The CDR3 consists of 14 residues. V lost 0 bases and J 1 base, leaving 6 bases between the germline ends. From germline, CDR1 is SGHRS and CDR2 YFSETQ. The DNA of the CDR3 is TGCGCCAGCAGCTTGGCCCGGGGCACAGATACGCAGTATTTT. Translated, it gives CASSLARGTDTQYF.

V and J are TRBV19 and TRBJ2-3; 12 nucleotides align to TRBD2. CDR1 LNHDA and CDR2 SQIVND come from the germline V gene (reference sequence). The CDR3 totals 24 residues. Trimming cost V 3 bases and J 5 bases; bases outside gene matches: 30. The CDR3 sequence: CASSIGPTGAHLGLAGGLGDTQYF. CDR3 nucleotide sequence: TGTGCCAGTAGTATTGGTCCGACAGGGGCCCACCTTGGCCTAGCGGGAGGGCTGGGAGATACGCAGTATTTT.

This clone was observed once. The rearrangement uses TRBV13 and TRBJ1-2; D is uncertain. With 2 bases removed from V and 4 bases from J, the gap between germline ends came to 11 bases. Germline assignment: CDR1 PRHDT and CDR2 FYEKMQ (reference sequence). This CDR3 spans 14 amino acids. The DNA for the CDR3 is TGTGCCAGCAGCTTACGCAGGTCCGCCTATGGCTACACCTTC. It is translated as CASSLRRSAYGYTF. The full variable domain, its missing parts supplied by reference TRBV13 and TRBJ1-2, is AAGVIQSPRHLIKEKRETATLKCYPIPRHDTVYWYQQGPGQDPQFLISFYEKMQSDKGSIPDRFSAQQFSDYHSELNMSSLELGDSALYFCASSLRRSAYGYTFGSGTRLTVV.

The V call is TRBV9, the J call TRBJ2-5; TRBD1 matches at 7 bases. With 4 bases clipped from V and 4 bases from J, the junction kept 4 bases outside the gene matches. The CDR3 covers 13 residues. Germline-derived CDR1 and CDR2 are SGDLS and YYNGEE. CDR3 nucleotides: TGTGCCAGCAGCATTCGACAGGGAGAGACCCAGTACTTC. This sequence encodes CASSIRQGETQYF. Combining the CDR3 with reference TRBV9 and TRBJ2-5 gives the whole variable domain DSGVTQTPKHLITATGQRVTLRCSPRSGDLSVYWYQQSLDQGLQFLIQYYNGEERAKGNILERFSAQQFPDLHSELNLSSLELGDSALYFCASSIRQGETQYFGPGTRLLVL.

The chain is built from TRBV19 and TRBJ1-5; 11 bases fit TRBD1. In germline, CDR1 is LNHDA, CDR2 SQIVND (reference sequence). V gave up 10 bases and J gave up 6 bases; unmatched junction bases: 5. The CDR3 totals 13 residues. The CDR3 region has the DNA TGTGCCACCGGGACAGGGGGAACTCAGCCCCAGCATTTT. Translating it yields CATGTGGTQPQHF.

The genes are TRBV3-1 (or the pseudogene TRBV3-2) and TRBJ1-5; D not certain. Trimming removed 1 base from V and 0 bases from J, with 10 bases in between. The V gene's germline CDR1 is LGHDT and CDR2 YNNKEL (reference sequence). This CDR3 region has 16 residues. This CDR3 is CASSQAGGFSNQPQHF. In DNA, the CDR3 is TGTGCCAGCAGCCAAGCTGGAGGATTTAGCAATCAGCCCCAGCATTTT.

This rearrangement joins TRBV27 to TRBJ1-4, with TRBD1 matching 9 bases. This CDR3 has 15 residues. CDR1 MNHEY and CDR2 SMNVEV come from the germline V gene (reference sequence). The J segment lost 8 bases and the V segment lost 7 bases, leaving 11 bases of the junction unmatched. The CDR3 region is CASTPGQGDREKLFF. Written as DNA, the CDR3 is TGTGCCAGCACTCCGGGACAGGGAGACAGAGAAAAACTGTTTTTT. Full variable domain (missing parts from reference TRBV27 and TRBJ1-4): EAQVTQNPRYLITVTGKKLTVTCSQNMNHEYMSWYRQDPGLGLRQIYYSMNVEVTDKGDVPEGYKVSRKEKRNFPLILESPSPNQTSLYFCASTPGQGDREKLFFGSGTQLSVL.

The chain joins TRBV7-2 to TRBJ1-1, with a possible D match to TRBD1 (6 bases). The V end was cut by 5 bases, the J end by 0 bases, with 13 bases between. Germline CDR1 and CDR2: SGHTA and FQGNSA. The CDR3 is 15 amino acids. CDR3 residues: CASSLQGQMNTEAFF. The CDR3 bases are TGTGCCAGCAGCCTCCAGGGACAAATGAACACTGAAGCTTTCTTT.

This chain links TRBV24-1 with TRBJ2-3; 12 bases match TRBD2. This CDR3 is built from 20 residues. The V gene's germline CDR1 is KGHDR and CDR2 SFDVKD. Trimming at V came to 2 bases and at J to 1 base, leaving 12 bases not matched to a gene. The CDR3 reads CATSDWGLAGGPGGTDTQYF. The DNA of the CDR3 is TGTGCCACCAGTGATTGGGGGCTAGCGGGGGGGCCTGGAGGCACAGATACGCAGTATTTT.

The chain combines TRBV12-5 with TRBJ1-6; TRBD1 matches 7 bases. The CDR3 is 15 residues long. J gave up 4 bases and V 3 bases, and 3 bases lay outside the gene matches. Germline V gene lookup returns CDR1 LGHNT and CDR2 FRNRAP. This CDR3 reads CASGFLGQYNSPLHF. Here the CDR3 DNA reads TGTGCTAGTGGTTTCCTGGGACAGTATAATTCACCCCTCCACTTT.

The gene calls are TRBV15 and TRBJ1-5; D is ambiguous. Trimming stripped 5 bases from V and 5 bases from J, with 16 bases between. The V gene's germline CDR1 is LNHNV and CDR2 YYDKDF (reference sequence). The CDR3 length is 15 residues. The CDR3 sequence: CATSSNRGLDQPQHF. Here the CDR3 DNA reads TGTGCCACCAGCTCTAATCGGGGTTTAGATCAGCCCCAGCATTTT.

The gene calls are TRBV18 and TRBJ2-2, with a possible D match to TRBD2 (5 bases). The V and J ends lost 1 base and 0 bases respectively, with 9 bases between them. CDR3 length: 16 residues. The germline gives CDR1 KGHSH, CDR2 LQKENI. The CDR3 loop is CASSPQRLPNTGELFF. Here the CDR3 DNA reads TGTGCCAGCTCACCACAGCGACTACCGAACACCGGGGAGCTGTTTTTT.

The V gene is TRBV25-1, the J gene TRBJ2-3, with D maybe TRBD2 (6 bases). There are 13 residues in the CDR3. Trimming took off 3 bases at V and 2 bases at J, with 6 bases between the two ends. CDR1 is MGHDK, CDR2 SYGVNS, per germline. Here the CDR3 reads CASSEDYTDTQYF. In DNA form, the CDR3 reads TGTGCCAGCAGTGAGGACTACACAGATACGCAGTATTTT.

CDR3 coding DNA: TGTGCCAGCAGGCCGGACAGGCCTAGTGAAAAACTGTTTTTT. The encoded protein is CASRPDRPSEKLFF. The chain combines TRBV28 with TRBJ1-4; TRBD1 aligns across 7 bases. The CDR3 totals 14 residues. Germline CDR1 and CDR2: MDHEN and SYDVKM. The ends lost 6 bases at V and 7 bases at J; junction bases unmatched: 8.

The chain recombines TRBV18 with TRBJ2-2; D not certain. Trimming cost V 1 base and J 0 bases, with 15 bases left between them. The CDR3 is 18 amino acids. Germline CDR1 reads KGHSH; CDR2 reads LQKENI. CDR3 residues: CASSPLSTTGANTGELFF. The CDR3, as DNA: TGTGCCAGCTCACCACTATCCACGACTGGAGCGAACACCGGGGAGCTGTTTTTT.

The chain links TRBV2 to TRBJ2-7, with D possibly being TRBD2 (6 bases). This CDR3 contains 14 residues. CDR1 SNHLY and CDR2 FYNNEI come from the germline V gene. V lost 5 bases, J lost 0 bases, and 11 bases lay in between. This CDR3 is CASSPPRGSYEQYF. The CDR3 DNA is TGTGCCAGCAGTCCACCGCGGGGCTCCTACGAGCAGTACTTC.

The V and J genes are TRBV3-1 (or the pseudogene TRBV3-2) and TRBJ1-2; 9 bases align to TRBD1. V shed 3 bases and J 5 bases; nucleotides not matched to a gene: 7. Germline V CDR1 and CDR2: LGHDT, YNNKEL (reference sequence). The CDR3 has 15 amino acids. DNA of the CDR3: TGTGCCAGCAGCCAGAAACAGGGGGCGGCTTATGGCTACACCTTC. This sequence encodes CASSQKQGAAYGYTF.